The subject of this entry is one T cell receptor (beta chain). The data were obtained in a study of OX40 agonist ivuxolimab in advanced cancers. Whole-study context: Ivuxolimab, an agonist antibody against OX40 (CD134), was given to patients. Around 40% of patients had received prior checkpoint inhibitor therapy. Partial responses, seen in three patients, involved one hepatocellular carcinoma and two cutaneous melanomas.

Repertoires were generated with immunoSEQ multiplex PCR, while TCRdb's copy carries only in-frame clones and drops some. The sample records 55,000 to 70,000 clones, 84% being singletons. Blood sampling took place at baseline, cycle 4 day 1, and cycle 7 day 1. V was pared by 5 bases and J by 4 bases, with 21 bases between. This CDR3 is 17 amino acids long. Germline V gene sequence: CDR1 SGHTA, CDR2 FQGNSA. V and J are TRBV7-2 and TRBJ2-1, with D unclear. The clonotype originates from an adult with an advanced solid tumor such as melanoma, head and neck, liver or kidney cancer. Sequencing used CD4+ or CD8+ T cells sorted from blood, obtained in a trial of the OX40 agonist ivuxolimab. The CDR3: CASSESPFSDGYNEQFF. The CDR3 coding sequence is TGTGCCAGCAGCGAAAGTCCATTTTCGGACGGATACAATGAGCAGTTCTTC.